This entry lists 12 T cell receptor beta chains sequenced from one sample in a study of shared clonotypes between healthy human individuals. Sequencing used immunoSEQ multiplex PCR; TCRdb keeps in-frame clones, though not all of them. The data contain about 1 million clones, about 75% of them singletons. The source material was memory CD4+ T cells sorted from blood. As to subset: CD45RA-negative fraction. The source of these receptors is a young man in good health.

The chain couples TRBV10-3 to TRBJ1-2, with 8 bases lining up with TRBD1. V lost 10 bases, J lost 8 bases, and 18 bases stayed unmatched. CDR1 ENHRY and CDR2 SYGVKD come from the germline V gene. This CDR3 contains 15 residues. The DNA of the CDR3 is TGTGCCACCGTTCCGGCGACAGGGGCAGCAGGAGGCTACACCTTC. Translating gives CATVPATGAAGGYTF.

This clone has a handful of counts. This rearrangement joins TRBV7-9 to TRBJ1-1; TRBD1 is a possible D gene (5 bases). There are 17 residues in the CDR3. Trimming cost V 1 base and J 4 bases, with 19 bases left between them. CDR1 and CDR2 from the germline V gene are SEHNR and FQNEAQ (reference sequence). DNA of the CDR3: TGTGCCAGCAGCTTAGACTCGGGAAGGGGTTATGGCACTGAAGCTTTCTTT. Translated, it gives CASSLDSGRGYGTEAFF.

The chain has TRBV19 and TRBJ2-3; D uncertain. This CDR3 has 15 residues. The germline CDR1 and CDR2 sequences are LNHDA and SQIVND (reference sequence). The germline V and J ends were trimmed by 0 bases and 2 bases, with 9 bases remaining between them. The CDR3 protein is CASSIEGFSTDTQYF. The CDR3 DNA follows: TGTGCCAGTAGTATAGAAGGTTTTTCCACAGATACGCAGTATTTT.

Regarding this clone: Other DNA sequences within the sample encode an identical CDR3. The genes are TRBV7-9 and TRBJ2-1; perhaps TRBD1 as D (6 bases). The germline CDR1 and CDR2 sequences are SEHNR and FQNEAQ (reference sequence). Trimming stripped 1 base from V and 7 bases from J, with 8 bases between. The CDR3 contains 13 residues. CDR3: CASSLGQGNEQFF. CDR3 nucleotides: TGTGCCAGCAGCTTAGGGCAGGGGAATGAGCAGTTCTTC.

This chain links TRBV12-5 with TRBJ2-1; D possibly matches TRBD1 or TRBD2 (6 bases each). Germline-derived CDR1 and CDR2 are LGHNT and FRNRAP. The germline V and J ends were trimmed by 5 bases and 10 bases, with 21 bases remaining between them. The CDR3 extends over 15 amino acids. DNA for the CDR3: TGTGCTAGTGGTGAGCTAGCTACTCAAGGGGGGGAGCAGTTCTTC. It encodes CASGELATQGGEQFF.

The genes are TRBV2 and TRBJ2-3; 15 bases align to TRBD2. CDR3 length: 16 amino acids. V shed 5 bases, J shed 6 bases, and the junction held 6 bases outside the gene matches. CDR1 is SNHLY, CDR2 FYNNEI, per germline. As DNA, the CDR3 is TGTGCCAGCAGTACCGGGACTAGCGGGGGGCTGGATACGCAGTATTTT. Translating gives CASSTGTSGGLDTQYF.

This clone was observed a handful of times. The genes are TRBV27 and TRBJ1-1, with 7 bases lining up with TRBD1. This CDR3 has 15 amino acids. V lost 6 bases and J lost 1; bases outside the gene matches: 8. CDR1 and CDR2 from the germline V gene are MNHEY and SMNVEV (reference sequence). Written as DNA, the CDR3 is TGTGCCAGCAGACAAATGGGACAGAAGAACACTGAAGCTTTCTTT. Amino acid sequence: CASRQMGQKNTEAFF.

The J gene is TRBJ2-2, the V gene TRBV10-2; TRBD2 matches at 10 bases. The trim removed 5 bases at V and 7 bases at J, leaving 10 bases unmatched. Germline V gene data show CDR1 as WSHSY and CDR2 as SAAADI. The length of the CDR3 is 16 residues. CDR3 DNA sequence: TGCGCCAGCAGTCCCGTTTTCCAGCGGGGGGGCGGGGAGCTGTTTTTT. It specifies CASSPVFQRGGGELFF.

This CDR3 is CASKSSSAKQYF. In DNA form, the CDR3 reads TGTGCCAGTAAGTCTTCGAGCGCCAAGCAGTACTTC. V gene TRBV19 combines with J gene TRBJ2-7; no reliable D call. Germline V gives CDR1 LNHDA, CDR2 SQIVND (reference sequence). The CDR3 runs 12 residues. Trimming cost V 7 bases and J 8 bases, with 15 bases left between them.

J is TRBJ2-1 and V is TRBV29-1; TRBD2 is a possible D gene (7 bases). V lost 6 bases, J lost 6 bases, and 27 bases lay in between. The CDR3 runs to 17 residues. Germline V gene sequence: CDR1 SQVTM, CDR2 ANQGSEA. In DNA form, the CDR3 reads TGCAGCGTGATGGGGCTAGGGGGGAGGGCCCTTCCCAATGAGCAGTTCTTC. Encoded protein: CSVMGLGGRALPNEQFF.

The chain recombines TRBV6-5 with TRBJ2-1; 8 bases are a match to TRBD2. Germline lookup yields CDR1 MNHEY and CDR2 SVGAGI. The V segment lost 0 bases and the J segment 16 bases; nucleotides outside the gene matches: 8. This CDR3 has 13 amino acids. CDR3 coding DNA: TGTGCCAGCAGTTACTCGGGTCGGGGGGGCAATTTCTTC. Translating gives CASSYSGRGGNFF.

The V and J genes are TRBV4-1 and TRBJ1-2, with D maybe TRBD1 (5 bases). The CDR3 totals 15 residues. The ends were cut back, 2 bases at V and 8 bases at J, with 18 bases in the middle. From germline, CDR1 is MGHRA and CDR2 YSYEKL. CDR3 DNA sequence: TGCGCCAGCAGCCAACCTCGCCTGGGGGATAGGGGCTACACCTTC. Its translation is CASSQPRLGDRGYTF.